This T cell receptor (beta chain) was found in a study of blood T cell repertoires in COVID-19. CDR1 SGHNT and CDR2 YENEEA come from the germline V gene. V gave up 3 bases and J gave up 0 bases; unmatched junction bases: 2. There are 14 residues in the CDR3. This clone was seen a single time. Libraries were prepared by immunoSEQ multiplex PCR; TCRdb keeps only in-frame clonotypes and omits some of them. The table has 90,000 to 100,000 clones, roughly 86% seen once; the top ten hold 10% to 13%. The chain has TRBV11-3 and TRBJ2-7; 7 nucleotides agree with TRBD2. Sequencing was done on a sample of peripheral blood. The clonotype originates from a man over 45 with acute or convalescent COVID-19. CDR3 in amino acids: CASSFAGVSYEQYF. The CDR3 nucleotides are TGTGCCAGCAGCTTTGCGGGGGTCTCCTACGAGCAGTACTTC.